This TCR beta chain was profiled in a study of CD4+ T cells in melanoma. A remark on this clone: The junction departs from the called germline gene at one end, perhaps through a read error. Other DNA sequences in this sample translate to the same CDR3.

Clones were sequenced by immunoSEQ multiplex PCR, and TCRdb holds only the in-frame ones, with some missing. The repertoire consists of under 10,000 clones, with about 70% occurring once and the leading ten covering approximately 25%. Germline loops: CDR1 MGHRA, CDR2 YSYEKL. The CDR3 has 15 amino acids. This TCR was sampled from a human donor with melanoma. The V and J genes are TRBV4-1 and TRBJ1-2; tentatively, D is TRBD1 (5 bases). Specimen: cells from a culture (not recorded whether cultured in vitro). The CDR3 sequence: CASSPAGGTNYGYTF. In DNA form, the CDR3 reads TGCGCCAGTAGCCCGGCCGGAGGGACGAACTATGGCTACACCTTC.